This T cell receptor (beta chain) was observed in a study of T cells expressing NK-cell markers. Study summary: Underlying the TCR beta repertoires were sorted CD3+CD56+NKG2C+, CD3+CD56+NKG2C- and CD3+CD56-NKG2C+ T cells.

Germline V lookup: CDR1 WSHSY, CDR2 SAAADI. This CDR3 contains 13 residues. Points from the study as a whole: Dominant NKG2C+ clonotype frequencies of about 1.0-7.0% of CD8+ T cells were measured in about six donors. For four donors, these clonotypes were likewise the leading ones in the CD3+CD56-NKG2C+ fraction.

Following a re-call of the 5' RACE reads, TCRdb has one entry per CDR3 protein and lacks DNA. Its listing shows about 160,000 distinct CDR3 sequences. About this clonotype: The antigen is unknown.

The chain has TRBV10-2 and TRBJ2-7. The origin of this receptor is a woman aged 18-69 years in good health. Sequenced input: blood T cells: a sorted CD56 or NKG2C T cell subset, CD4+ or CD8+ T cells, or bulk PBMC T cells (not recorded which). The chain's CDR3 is CASSEWEDYEQYF.